Below, one T cell receptor beta chain is given with its context. Its antigen is as yet unknown. The data were obtained in a study of shared clonotypes between healthy human individuals. Germline V gene data show CDR1 as PRHDT and CDR2 as FYEKMQ (reference sequence). The CDR3 has 16 residues. Trimming cost V 0 bases and J 4 bases; bases outside gene matches: 6. Study-wide results and caveats: Estimated richness values were generally larger in naive subsets than in memory subsets. In contrast to clonotypes shared by all four donors, non-shared clonotypes had lower generation probabilities.

The protocol was immunoSEQ multiplex PCR, while the TCRdb copy is restricted to in-frame clones and leaves out a portion. Of around 2.3 million clones listed, more than 90% are singletons. The sequencing input was naive CD4+ T cells sorted from blood. Subset of the sample: CD45RA+ positively selected. The J gene is TRBJ2-3, the V gene TRBV13; 8 positions match TRBD2. The receptor was derived from a young man in good health. The CDR3 is CASSLGTGGRPDTQYF. CDR3 coding DNA: TGTGCCAGCAGCTTAGGTACGGGGGGGCGCCCAGATACGCAGTATTTT.